This record covers a single T cell receptor (beta chain). Its antigen is currently unknown. The protocol was immunoSEQ multiplex PCR, while the TCRdb copy is restricted to in-frame clones and leaves out a portion. The sample shows some 340,000 clones, around 84% of them seen only once. The data derive from a study of Ad26.COV2.S vaccination and SARS-CoV-2 variants. The treatment was: about 20 received Ad26.COV2.S at low or high dose, single or two shots; 5 received placebo; per-sample allocation not given. Collection of the samples took place on day 63 after the first injection of vaccine or placebo. Points from the study as a whole: The placebo group had lower spike-specific TCR breadth than the vaccine recipients did.

The sample here was peripheral blood, taken in a trial of Ad26.COV2.S vaccine versus placebo. The source of this sequence is a person between 18 and 65 years old who received the Ad26.COV2.S COVID-19 vaccine or a placebo.

As DNA, the CDR3 is TGTGCCAGCAGCCTTAGAGGGACAGGGGTGAGAGAAAAACTGTTTTTT. Encoded protein: CASSLRGTGVREKLFF. This chain uses TRBV7-9 with TRBJ1-4; 10 bases align to TRBD1. This CDR3 has 16 amino acids. Germline trimming cut 5 bases from V and 8 bases from J; bases unmatched to any gene: 11. Germline V lookup: CDR1 SEHNR, CDR2 FQNEAQ (reference sequence).